This is a list of T cell receptor beta chains from one sample in a study of blood T cell repertoires in COVID-19. TCRdb's table, derived via immunoSEQ multiplex PCR, lists solely in-frame clones and lacks some. The table lists roughly 400,000 clones, around nine tenths of them singletons. Sequenced input: PBMCs or T cells enriched from blood (not recorded which). Receptors were obtained from a woman aged 18-30 years who had been exposed to COVID-19. CDR3s include the opening cysteine and the closing phenylalanine or tryptophan. Fields, in order: clone size, V gene, J gene, D gene, CDR3 DNA, CDR3 protein. D genes are given only for firm matches. Clone size appears in some rows only: once, few, many, or a class for an expanded clone.

.	TRBV5-1	TRBJ1-1	TRBD1	TGCGCCAGCAGCTTAACAAGTCCGGGACAGAGCACTTTCTTT	CASSLTSPGQSTFF
.	TRBV18	TRBJ1-1	TRBD1	TGTGCCAGCTCACGACAGGGGGATGAAGCTTTCTTT	CASSRQGDEAFF
.	TRBV5-1	TRBJ2-5	.	TGCGCCAGCAGCTTAGGACAGCTAGAGACCCAGTACTTC	CASSLGQLETQYF
.	TRBV19	TRBJ1-2	.	TGTGCCAGTAGTATCAAGGGAGCTAACTATGGCTACACCTTC	CASSIKGANYGYTF
.	TRBV16	TRBJ1-1	.	TGTGCCAGCCAGAAAGTTATCCCGGGGGGCCCTGAAGCTTTCTTT	CASQKVIPGGPEAFF
.	TRBV18	TRBJ1-2	.	TGTGCCAGCTCACCACCTGCCGGGGATTTTGCCTACACCTTC	CASSPPAGDFAYTF
.	TRBV19	TRBJ2-1	TRBD2	TGTGCCAGTAGTATGGGACTAGCGGGATTCTCCTACAATGAGCAGTTCTTC	CASSMGLAGFSYNEQFF
.	TRBV25-1	TRBJ1-1	TRBD1	TGTGCCTCCGGAGGACAGGGCGGAACTGAAGCTTTCTTT	CASGGQGGTEAFF
.	TRBV18	TRBJ1-1	.	TGTGCCAGCTCGACACTGAACCCACCGAACACTGAAGCTTTCTTT	CASSTLNPPNTEAFF
.	TRBV7-9	TRBJ2-7	TRBD1	TGTGCCAGCAGCTGGACAGGGAGGAAGAGCAGTTACGAGCAGTACTTC	CASSWTGRKSSYEQYF
.	TRBV7-2	TRBJ2-5	TRBD2	TGTGCCAGCAGCACCCGACTAGCGGGAGGGGTGGAGACCCAGTACTTC	CASSTRLAGGVETQYF
.	TRBV18	TRBJ1-4	.	TGTGCCAGCTCACCAACTTGGGCCGGGAGGGATGAAAAACTGTTTTTT	CASSPTWAGRDEKLFF
.	TRBV4-1	TRBJ2-5	.	TGCGCCAGCAGCCAAGATGGGGAGTTTCGGGAGACCCAGTACTTC	CASSQDGEFRETQYF
.	TRBV5-6	TRBJ2-7	.	TGTGCCAGCAGCTTATTTGGGGCGGGGGAGCAGTACTTC	CASSLFGAGEQYF
.	TRBV5-5	TRBJ1-4	TRBD1	TGTGCCAGCAGCAGGACAGGTTTTAATGAAAAACTGTTTTTT	CASSRTGFNEKLFF
.	TRBV21-1	TRBJ1-3	.	TGTGCCAGCAGCAAAGCGGTCCGGGGGCAGGGGGCGAAAGGAAACACCATATATTTT	CASSKAVRGQGAKGNTIYF
.	TRBV29-1	TRBJ2-7	TRBD1	TGCAGCGTTGCACAGGGGGGACTCGAGCAGTACTTC	CSVAQGGLEQYF
.	TRBV6-2/TRBV6-3	TRBJ1-5	.	TGTGCCAGCAGCCAGCCCAGGGGTCGTCATCAGCCCCAGCATTTT	CASSQPRGRHQPQHF
.	TRBV6-5	TRBJ2-5	TRBD2	TGTGCCAGCAGTTACGGCCTAGCGGGAATGCAGACCCAGTACTTC	CASSYGLAGMQTQYF
.	TRBV3-1/TRBV3-2	TRBJ1-5	TRBD1	TGTGCCAGCAGCCAAGCGGAGACAGGGCATTCGTCCCAGCATTTT	CASSQAETGHSSQHF
.	TRBV10-2	TRBJ1-1	TRBD1	TGCGCCAGCAGTGAGGGTTGGGGGACAGTGGGTGAAGCTTTCTTT	CASSEGWGTVGEAFF
.	TRBV10-3	TRBJ2-3	TRBD2	TGTGCCATCAGTGAGTCGCAGCGGGAGGATACGCAGTATTTT	CAISESQREDTQYF
.	TRBV5-6	TRBJ1-2	.	TGTGCCAGCAGCAGAGGGTCTGTAGTACTTAACTATGGCTACACCTTC	CASSRGSVVLNYGYTF
.	TRBV6-5	TRBJ1-3	.	TGTGCCAGCAGTAGCGGGCAGAGCCCGGGAAACACCATATATTTT	CASSSGQSPGNTIYF
.	TRBV28	TRBJ2-3	.	TGTGCCAGCTCCTACGCGGGCACAGATACGCAGTATTTT	CASSYAGTDTQYF
.	TRBV5-1	TRBJ2-2	.	TGCGCCAGCAGCTTGATGGGCTCGCCCAACACCGGGGAGCTGTTTTTT	CASSLMGSPNTGELFF
.	TRBV27	TRBJ2-3	.	TGTGCCAGCAGTTTGGTCGGGTCACCCGGCGGCACAGATACGCAGTATTTT	CASSLVGSPGGTDTQYF
.	TRBV7-5	TRBJ2-1	.	TGTGTCAGAAGCTCGCGTGGTACTAGCGGGATTGTTTACAATGAGCAGTTCTTC	CVRSSRGTSGIVYNEQFF
.	TRBV29-1	TRBJ2-3	TRBD1	TGCAGCGCCCCCAGCTCGGGACAGGCAAATACGCAGTATTTT	CSAPSSGQANTQYF
.	TRBV7-9	TRBJ1-5	.	TGTGCCAGCAGCTCGACCGAGGGAGTCAATCAGCCCCAGCATTTT	CASSSTEGVNQPQHF
once	TRBV7-2	TRBJ2-1	TRBD2	TGTGCCAGCGGAAAGGGGACTACTACTTGGGAGCAGTTCTTC	CASGKGTTTWEQFF
.	TRBV19	TRBJ2-2	TRBD2	TGTGCCAGTAAGATTGGACTAGCGAGAACCGGGGAGCTGTTTTTT	CASKIGLARTGELFF
.	TRBV4-1	TRBJ2-2	TRBD2	TGCGCCAGCAGCCAAGCACGCGGGAGGGTGACCGGGGAGCTGTTTTTT	CASSQARGRVTGELFF
.	TRBV6-1	TRBJ2-7	.	TGTGCCAGCAGTGAGAGGATCTCCGAGCAGTACTTC	CASSERISEQYF
.	TRBV7-8	TRBJ1-3	TRBD1	TGTGCCAGCAGCACGATCAAAGGGGGCCTCTCTGGAAACACCATATATTTT	CASSTIKGGLSGNTIYF
.	TRBV6-1	TRBJ2-7	TRBD1	TGTGCCAGCAGTGAAGTTACAGGGGGAGACGAGCAGTACTTC	CASSEVTGGDEQYF
.	TRBV29-1	TRBJ1-2	.	TGCAGCGTCCCAGGGGTTCCGACTAACTATGGCTACACCTTC	CSVPGVPTNYGYTF